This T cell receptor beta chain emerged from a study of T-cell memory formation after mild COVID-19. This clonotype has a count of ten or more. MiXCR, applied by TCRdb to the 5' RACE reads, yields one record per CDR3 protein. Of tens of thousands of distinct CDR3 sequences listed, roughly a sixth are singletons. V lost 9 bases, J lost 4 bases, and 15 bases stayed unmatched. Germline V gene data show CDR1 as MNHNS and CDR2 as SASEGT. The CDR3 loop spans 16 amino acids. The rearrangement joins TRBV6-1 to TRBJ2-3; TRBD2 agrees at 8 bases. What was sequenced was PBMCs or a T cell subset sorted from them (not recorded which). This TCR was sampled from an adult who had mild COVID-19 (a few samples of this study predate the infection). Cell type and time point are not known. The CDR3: CASQSRLATISDTQYF. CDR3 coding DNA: TGTGCCAGTCAGAGTAGACTAGCGACAATTTCAGATACGCAGTATTTT.